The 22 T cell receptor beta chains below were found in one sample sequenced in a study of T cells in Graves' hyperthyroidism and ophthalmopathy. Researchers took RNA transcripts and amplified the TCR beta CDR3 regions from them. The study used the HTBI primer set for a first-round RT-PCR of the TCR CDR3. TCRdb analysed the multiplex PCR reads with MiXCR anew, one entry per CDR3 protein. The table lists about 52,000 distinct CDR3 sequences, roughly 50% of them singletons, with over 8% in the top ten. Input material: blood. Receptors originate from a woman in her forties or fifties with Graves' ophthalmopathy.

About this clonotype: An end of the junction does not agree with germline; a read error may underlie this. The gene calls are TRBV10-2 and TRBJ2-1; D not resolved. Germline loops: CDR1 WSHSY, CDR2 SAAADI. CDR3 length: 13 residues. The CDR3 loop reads CAGRQVQVDEQFF. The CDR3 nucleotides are TGCGCCGGCAGGCAGGTCCAGGTTGATGAGCAGTTCTTC.

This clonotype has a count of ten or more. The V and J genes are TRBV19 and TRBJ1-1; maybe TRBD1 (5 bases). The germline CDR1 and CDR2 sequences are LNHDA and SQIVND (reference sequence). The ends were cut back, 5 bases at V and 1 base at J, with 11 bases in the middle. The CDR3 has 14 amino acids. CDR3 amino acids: CASSPRGENTEAFF. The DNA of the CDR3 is TGTGCCAGTAGTCCTAGGGGAGAGAACACTGAAGCTTTCTTT. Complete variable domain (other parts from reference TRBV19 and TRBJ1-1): DGGITQSPKYLFRKEGQNVTLSCEQNLNHDAMYWYRQDPGQGLRLIYYSQIVNDFQKGDIAEGYSVSREKKESFPLTVTSAQKNPTAFYLCASSPRGENTEAFFGQGTRLTVV.

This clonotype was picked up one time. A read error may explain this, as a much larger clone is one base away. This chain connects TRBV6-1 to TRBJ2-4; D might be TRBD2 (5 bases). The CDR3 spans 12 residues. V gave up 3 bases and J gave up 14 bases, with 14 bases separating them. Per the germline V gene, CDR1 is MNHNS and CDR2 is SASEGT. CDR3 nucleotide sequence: TGTGCCAGCAGTGAGTTTGGGGAGCCTAAGTACTTC. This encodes CASSEFGEPKYF.

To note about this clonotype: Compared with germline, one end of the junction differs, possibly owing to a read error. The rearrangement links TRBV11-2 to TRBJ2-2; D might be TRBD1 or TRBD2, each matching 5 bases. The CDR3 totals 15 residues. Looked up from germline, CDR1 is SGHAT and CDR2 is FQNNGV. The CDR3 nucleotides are TGTGCCAGCAGCCAAGCAGGGCCCAGGGCCGGGGAGCTGCTTTTT. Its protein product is CASSQAGPRAGELLF.

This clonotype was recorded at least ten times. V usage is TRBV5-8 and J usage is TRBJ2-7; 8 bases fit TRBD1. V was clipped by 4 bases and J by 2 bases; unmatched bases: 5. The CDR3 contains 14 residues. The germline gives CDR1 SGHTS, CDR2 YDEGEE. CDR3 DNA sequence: TGTGCCAGCAGCATGACAGGGGTCACCTACGAGCAGTACTTC. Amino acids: CASSMTGVTYEQYF.

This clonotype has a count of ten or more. The CDR3 region has the DNA TGTGCCAGCAGCTCGAGCGGGGTCCAGGAGACCCAGTACTTC. Its translation is CASSSSGVQETQYF. V is TRBV11-2 and J is TRBJ2-5; TRBD2 matches at 7 bases. The germline V gene encodes CDR1 SGHAT and CDR2 FQNNGV. V trimming: 4 bases; J trimming: 5 bases; junction bases outside the gene matches: 7. The CDR3 loop spans 14 amino acids.

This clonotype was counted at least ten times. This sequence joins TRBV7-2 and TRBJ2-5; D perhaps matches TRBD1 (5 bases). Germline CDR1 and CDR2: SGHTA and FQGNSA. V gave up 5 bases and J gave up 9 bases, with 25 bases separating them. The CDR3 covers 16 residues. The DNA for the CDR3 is TGTGCCAGCAGCCGTGGGATGACAGTCGATTTTGGGTCCCAGTACTTC. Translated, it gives CASSRGMTVDFGSQYF.

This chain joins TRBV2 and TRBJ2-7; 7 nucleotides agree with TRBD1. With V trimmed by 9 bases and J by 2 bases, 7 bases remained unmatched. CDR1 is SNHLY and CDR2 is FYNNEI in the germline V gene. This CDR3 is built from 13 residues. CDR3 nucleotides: TGTGCCAGTCGGACAGGTGGGACCTACGAGCAGTACTTC. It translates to CASRTGGTYEQYF.

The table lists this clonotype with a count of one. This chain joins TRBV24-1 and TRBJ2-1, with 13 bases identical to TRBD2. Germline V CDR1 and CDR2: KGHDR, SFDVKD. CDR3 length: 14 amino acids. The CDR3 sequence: CATLTSGRTNEQFF. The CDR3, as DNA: TGTGCAACCCTGACTAGCGGGAGGACCAATGAGCAGTTCTTC.

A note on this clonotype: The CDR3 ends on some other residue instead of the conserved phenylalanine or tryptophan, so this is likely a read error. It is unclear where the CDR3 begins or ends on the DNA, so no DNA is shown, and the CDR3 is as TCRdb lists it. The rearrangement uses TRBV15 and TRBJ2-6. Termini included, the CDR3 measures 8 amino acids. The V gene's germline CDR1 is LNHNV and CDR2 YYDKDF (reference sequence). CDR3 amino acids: CATSRRLT.

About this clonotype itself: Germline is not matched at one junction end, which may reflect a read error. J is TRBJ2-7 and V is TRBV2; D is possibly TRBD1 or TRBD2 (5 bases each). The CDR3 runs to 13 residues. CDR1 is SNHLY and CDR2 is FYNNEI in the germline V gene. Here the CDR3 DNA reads TGTGCCAGCAGCCCAGGACATGACTACAAGCAGTACTTC. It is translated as CASSPGHDYKQYF.

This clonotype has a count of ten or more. CDR3 sequence reads: CASRKGGAGELFF. For the CDR3, the DNA is TGTGCCAGCAGGAAGGGGGGGGCCGGGGAGCTGTTTTTT. The V and J genes are TRBV6-5 and TRBJ2-2; D may be TRBD2 (7 bases). The V end lost 6 bases, the J end lost 6 bases, and 11 bases lay between the germline ends. Germline CDR1 reads MNHEY; CDR2 reads SVGAGI. The CDR3 contains 13 residues.

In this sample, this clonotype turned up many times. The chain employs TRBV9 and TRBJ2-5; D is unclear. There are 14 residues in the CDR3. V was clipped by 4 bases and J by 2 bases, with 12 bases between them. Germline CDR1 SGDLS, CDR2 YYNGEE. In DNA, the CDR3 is TGTGCCAGCAGCACCTCCCTGCGGCAAGAGACCCAGTACTTC. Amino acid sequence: CASSTSLRQETQYF. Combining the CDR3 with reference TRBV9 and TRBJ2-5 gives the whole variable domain DSGVTQTPKHLITATGQRVTLRCSPRSGDLSVYWYQQSLDQGLQFLIQYYNGEERAKGNILERFSAQQFPDLHSELNLSSLELGDSALYFCASSTSLRQETQYFGPGTRLLVL.

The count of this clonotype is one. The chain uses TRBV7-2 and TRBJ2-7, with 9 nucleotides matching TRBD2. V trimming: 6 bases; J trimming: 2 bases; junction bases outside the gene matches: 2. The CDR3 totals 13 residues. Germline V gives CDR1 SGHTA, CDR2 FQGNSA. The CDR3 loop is CASRPSGTYEQYF. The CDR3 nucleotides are TGTGCCAGCAGACCTAGCGGGACCTACGAGCAGTACTTC.

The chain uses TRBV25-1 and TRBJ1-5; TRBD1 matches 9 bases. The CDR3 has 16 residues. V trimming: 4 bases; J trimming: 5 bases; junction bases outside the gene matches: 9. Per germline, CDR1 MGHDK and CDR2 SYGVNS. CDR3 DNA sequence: TGTGCCAGCAGTGGCCGACAGGGGGTAGGCGATCAGCCCCAGCATTTT. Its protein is CASSGRQGVGDQPQHF.

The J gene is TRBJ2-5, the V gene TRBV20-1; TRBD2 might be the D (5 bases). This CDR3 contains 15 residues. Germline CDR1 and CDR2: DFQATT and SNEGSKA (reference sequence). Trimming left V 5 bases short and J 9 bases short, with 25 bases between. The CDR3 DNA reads TGCAGTGCTCTCGGCCGGACTTTAAGCAATCAGCCCCAGTACTTC. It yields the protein CSALGRTLSNQPQYF.

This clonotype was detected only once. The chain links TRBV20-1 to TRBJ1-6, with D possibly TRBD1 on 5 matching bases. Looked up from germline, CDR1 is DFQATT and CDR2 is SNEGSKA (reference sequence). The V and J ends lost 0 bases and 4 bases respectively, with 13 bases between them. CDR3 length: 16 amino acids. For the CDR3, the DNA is TGCAGTGCTAGAGATCAGCGGGGACTATATAATTCACCCCTCCACTTT. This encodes CSARDQRGLYNSPLHF.

This chain's CDR3 is CASSPSGPQHF. CDR3 sequence (DNA): TGTGCCAGCAGCCCATCCGGGCCCCAGCATTTT. The chain couples TRBV7-2 to TRBJ1-5; no clear D. Germline loops: CDR1 SGHTA, CDR2 FQGNSA. V lost 5 bases, J lost 9 bases, and 8 bases lay in between. The length of the CDR3 is 11 residues.

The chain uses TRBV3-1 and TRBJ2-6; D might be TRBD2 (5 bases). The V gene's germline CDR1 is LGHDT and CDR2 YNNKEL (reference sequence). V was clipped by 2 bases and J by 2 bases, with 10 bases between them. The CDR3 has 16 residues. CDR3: CASSQRAGPGANVLTF. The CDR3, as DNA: TGTGCCAGCAGCCAACGGGCGGGTCCTGGGGCCAACGTCCTGACTTTC.

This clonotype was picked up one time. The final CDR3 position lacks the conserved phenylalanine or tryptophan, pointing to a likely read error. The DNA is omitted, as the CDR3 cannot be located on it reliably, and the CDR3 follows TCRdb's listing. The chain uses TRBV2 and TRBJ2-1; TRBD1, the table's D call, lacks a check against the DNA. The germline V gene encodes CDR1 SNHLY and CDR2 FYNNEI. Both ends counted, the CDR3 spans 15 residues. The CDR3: CASSWTESSYNEQVR.

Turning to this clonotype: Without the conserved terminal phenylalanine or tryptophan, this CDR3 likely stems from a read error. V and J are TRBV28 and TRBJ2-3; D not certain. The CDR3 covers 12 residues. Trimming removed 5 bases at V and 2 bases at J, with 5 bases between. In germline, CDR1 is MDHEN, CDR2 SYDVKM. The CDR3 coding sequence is TGTGCCAGCAGTCAAGACACAGATACGCAGTATTCT. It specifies CASSQDTDTQYS.

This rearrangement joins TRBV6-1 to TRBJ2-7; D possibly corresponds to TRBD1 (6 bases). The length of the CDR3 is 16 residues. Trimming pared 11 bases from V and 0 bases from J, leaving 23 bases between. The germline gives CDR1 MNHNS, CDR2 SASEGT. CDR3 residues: CAAQQGAPPCSYEQYF. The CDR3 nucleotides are TGTGCCGCCCAACAGGGTGCACCTCCGTGCTCCTACGAGCAGTACTTC.